Following are 32 T cell receptor beta chains from one sample sequenced in a study of cytomegalovirus exposure and HLA in healthy donors. 60 Vbeta and 13 Jbeta primers were used in PCR. Libraries were prepared by immunoSEQ multiplex PCR; TCRdb keeps only in-frame clonotypes and omits some of them. Of 150,000 to 180,000 clones listed, 60% to 75% were seen once; the top ten hold 2.5% to 3%. Sequenced: PBMCs. The source is a young man in good health and CMV-seronegative.

CDR3 amino acids: CASSYRQGANNEQFF. The CDR3 bases are TGTGCCAGCAGCTATAGACAGGGGGCTAACAATGAGCAGTTCTTC. The V gene is TRBV7-3, the J gene TRBJ2-1, with TRBD1 matching 10 bases. V shed 4 bases and J 5 bases; nucleotides not matched to a gene: 5. Germline lookup yields CDR1 SGHTA and CDR2 FQGTGA. CDR3 length equals 15 residues.

The V and J genes are TRBV29-1 and TRBJ2-3; maybe TRBD2 (6 bases). This CDR3 has 12 residues. V gave up 2 bases and J gave up 6 bases, with 9 bases separating them. Germline V gene sequence: CDR1 SQVTM, CDR2 ANQGSEA. The CDR3 reads CSVELTSDTQYF. The CDR3 DNA sequence: TGCAGCGTTGAACTGACTAGTGATACGCAGTATTTT.

This clone was counted a few times. The CDR3 region is CASSPSHRDEQYF. In DNA, the CDR3 is TGTGCCAGCAGTCCCTCCCACAGAGACGAGCAGTACTTC. The V gene is TRBV6-6, the J gene TRBJ2-7; no clear D. CDR3 size: 13 residues. The ends were cut back, 5 bases at V and 5 bases at J, with 13 bases in the middle. CDR1 is MNHNY, CDR2 SVGAGI, per germline (reference sequence).

V usage is TRBV6-1 and J usage is TRBJ2-5; D is perhaps TRBD1 (6 bases). This CDR3 spans 15 amino acids. The germline gives CDR1 MNHNS, CDR2 SASEGT. The germline V and J ends were trimmed by 8 bases and 2 bases, with 18 bases remaining between them. The CDR3 protein is CASGPYGTSQETQYF. CDR3 nucleotide sequence: TGTGCCAGCGGACCTTACGGGACAAGTCAAGAGACCCAGTACTTC.

This clone was seen more than once but under ten times. This rearrangement joins TRBV6-1 to TRBJ1-4; D is possibly TRBD1 (5 bases). The CDR3 has 14 residues. The V gene lost 4 bases and the J gene lost 8 bases, with 14 bases spanning the gap. Per the germline V gene, CDR1 is MNHNS and CDR2 is SASEGT. CDR3 region: CASSVGRANEKLFF. CDR3 nucleotide sequence: TGTGCCAGCAGTGTTGGCAGGGCGAACGAAAAACTGTTTTTT.

The chain links TRBV2 to TRBJ2-2, with TRBD2 as a possible D gene (6 bases). The V and J ends lost 0 bases and 4 bases respectively, with 15 bases between them. Germline lookup yields CDR1 SNHLY and CDR2 FYNNEI. This CDR3 spans 17 amino acids. The CDR3 DNA reads TGTGCCAGCAGTGAAGCGCATGCGGGATGGAGCACCGGGGAGCTGTTTTTT. Its translation: CASSEAHAGWSTGELFF.

This clone was observed a handful of times. This rearrangement joins TRBV27 to TRBJ2-7; the match to TRBD2 covers 7 bases. J was trimmed by 3 bases and V by 5 bases; bases with no gene match: 13. Germline CDR1 is MNHEY and CDR2 is SMNVEV (reference sequence). The CDR3 runs 16 residues. CDR3 protein: CASSRSSGEVGYEQYF. The CDR3 DNA sequence: TGTGCCAGCAGTCGATCAAGCGGGGAGGTCGGCTACGAGCAGTACTTC.

The rearrangement uses TRBV18 and TRBJ2-7; tentative D call: TRBD1 (6 bases). Germline V gene data show CDR1 as KGHSH and CDR2 as LQKENI. The CDR3 loop spans 15 amino acids. Trimming removed 5 bases from V and 0 bases from J, with 14 bases in between. CDR3 amino acids: CASSATGTYSYEQYV. CDR3 bases: TGTGCCAGCTCAGCCACCGGGACATACTCCTACGAGCAGTACGTC.

The chain links TRBV7-9 to TRBJ1-6; TRBD1 matches 9 bases. The CDR3 consists of 13 residues. Looked up from germline, CDR1 is SEHNR and CDR2 is FQNEAQ (reference sequence). J was trimmed by 5 bases and V by 8 bases; bases with no gene match: 1. Here the CDR3 reads CASGTGNNSPLHF. The CDR3 DNA sequence: TGTGCCAGCGGGACAGGGAATAATTCACCCCTCCACTTT. The complete variable domain, with remaining parts taken from reference TRBV7-9 and TRBJ1-6, reads DTGVSQNPRHKITKRGQNVTFRCDPISEHNRLYWYRQTLGQGPEFLTYFQNEAQLEKSRLLSDRFSAERPKGSFSTLEIQRTEQGDSAMYLCASGTGNNSPLHFGNGTRLTVT.

CDR3 amino acids: CATSNRGPNRDMVYGYTF. DNA for the CDR3: TGTGCCACCAGCAACCGAGGCCCAAACCGGGACATGGTCTATGGCTACACCTTC. The V and J genes are TRBV15 and TRBJ1-2; D possibly corresponds to TRBD1 (6 bases). In germline, CDR1 is LNHNV, CDR2 YYDKDF (reference sequence). The CDR3 contains 18 residues. Trimming took 4 bases from V and 4 from J, leaving 25 bases between them.

The chain has TRBV7-8 and TRBJ2-5; possible D gene TRBD1, 6 bases. CDR1 SGHVS and CDR2 FQNEAQ come from the germline V gene. This CDR3 region has 15 residues. Deletions cut 5 bases from V and 3 bases from J, with 16 bases between. As DNA, the CDR3 is TGTGCCAGCAGCCACAGACAACGGACAGAAGAGACCCAGTACTTC. This translates into CASSHRQRTEETQYF.

The V and J genes are TRBV10-3 and TRBJ1-3, with TRBD1 as a possible D gene (6 bases). V shed 8 bases and J shed 4 bases, with 18 bases lying between them. Germline V gives CDR1 ENHRY, CDR2 SYGVKD. The length of the CDR3 is 15 residues. In nucleotides, the CDR3 is TGTGCCATCCAGGGACGATCAGGGGAGGGAAACACCATATATTTT. Encoded protein: CAIQGRSGEGNTIYF.

This clone was detected only a few times. The chain employs TRBV6-5 and TRBJ1-5; D is ambiguous. CDR1 and CDR2 from the germline V gene are MNHEY and SVGAGI. V dropped 0 bases and J dropped 5 bases, with 8 bases sitting between them. This CDR3 has 14 amino acids. In DNA form, the CDR3 reads TGTGCCAGCAGTTACTCTACGCGGGATCAGCCCCAGCATTTT. Amino acid sequence: CASSYSTRDQPQHF.

J is TRBJ1-3 and V is TRBV19; no firm D call. Trimming shortened V by 5 bases and J by 0 bases, and 11 bases separated the two germline ends. Germline-derived CDR1 and CDR2 are LNHDA and SQIVND (reference sequence). The CDR3 runs 15 residues. In nucleotides, the CDR3 is TGTGCCAGTAGTTTGGGCCGTAGCTCTGGAAACACCATATATTTT. Its protein is CASSLGRSSGNTIYF.

The chain carries TRBV7-8 and TRBJ2-3; no firm D call. V lost 1 base to trimming and J lost 2 bases, with 13 bases between them. Germline V gene lookup returns CDR1 SGHVS and CDR2 FQNEAQ. CDR3 size: 16 residues. CDR3 sequence: CASSLVGLISTDTQYF. The CDR3 bases are TGTGCCAGCAGCTTAGTGGGCCTAATTTCCACAGATACGCAGTATTTT.

The chain uses TRBV18 and TRBJ1-2; 11 bases align to TRBD1. V was pared by 5 bases and J by 4 bases, with 6 bases of the junction left unmatched. The CDR3 contains 15 residues. Germline V gives CDR1 KGHSH, CDR2 LQKENI. In DNA, the CDR3 is TGTGCCAGCTCAAAAATCGGGACAGGGGGCTATGGCTACACCTTC. It yields the protein CASSKIGTGGYGYTF.

The chain recombines TRBV29-1 with TRBJ2-1; D perhaps matches TRBD1 (6 bases). This CDR3 has 15 residues. V lost 0 bases to trimming and J lost 7 bases, with 16 bases between them. Germline CDR1 is SQVTM and CDR2 is ANQGSEA. In nucleotides, the CDR3 is TGCAGCGTTGAAGAGTTGGCAGGGGCCAGGAATGAGCAGTTCTTC. It yields the protein CSVEELAGARNEQFF.

This chain links TRBV28 with TRBJ2-7; unclear D gene. CDR3 length: 12 amino acids. V lost 6 bases to trimming and J lost 3 bases, with 9 bases between them. Germline lookup yields CDR1 MDHEN and CDR2 SYDVKM. CDR3 protein: CASSSQVYEQYV. In DNA, the CDR3 is TGTGCCAGCAGCTCCCAGGTCTACGAGCAGTACGTC.

The chain carries TRBV5-1 and TRBJ1-5, with TRBD1 identical over 10 bases. The CDR3 has 15 amino acids. The V segment lost 0 bases and the J segment 7 bases; nucleotides outside the gene matches: 4. From germline, CDR1 is SGHRS and CDR2 YFSETQ. Written as DNA, the CDR3 is TGCGCCAGCAGCTTGGACGACAGGGGGCTACAGCCCCAGCATTTT. It specifies CASSLDDRGLQPQHF.

The rearrangement joins TRBV19 to TRBJ2-3; TRBD1 matches 8 bases. Germline CDR1 is LNHDA and CDR2 is SQIVND (reference sequence). This CDR3 spans 14 amino acids. The junction had 5 bases not matched to a gene; V was cut back by 8 bases and J by 1 base. CDR3 nucleotide sequence: TGTGCCAGTGAGACGGGACAGGGCACAGATACGCAGTATTTT. This translates into CASETGQGTDTQYF.

This chain uses TRBV5-1 with TRBJ2-5; 11 positions match TRBD1. This CDR3 spans 19 amino acids. The germline gives CDR1 SGHRS, CDR2 YFSETQ. J gave up 1 base and V 0 bases, and 11 bases lay outside the gene matches. The CDR3 sequence: CASSLVPHGQGAPQETQYF. The CDR3 nucleotides are TGCGCCAGCAGCTTGGTTCCGCACGGACAGGGGGCCCCCCAAGAGACCCAGTACTTC.

This clone was recorded once. The chain joins TRBV7-9 to TRBJ1-2; the D gene is possibly TRBD1 (5 bases). The CDR3 has 14 amino acids. V lost 5 bases to trimming and J lost 6 bases, with 16 bases between them. Germline CDR1 and CDR2: SEHNR and FQNEAQ (reference sequence). The CDR3 loop reads CASSPSPRGNGYTF. The DNA for the CDR3 is TGTGCCAGCAGCCCCAGCCCCCGGGGGAATGGCTACACCTTC.

This chain links TRBV2 with TRBJ2-5; possible D gene TRBD2, 5 bases. The CDR3 has 15 residues. Germline V gene lookup returns CDR1 SNHLY and CDR2 FYNNEI. The ends were cut back, 5 bases at V and 2 bases at J, with 15 bases in the middle. The CDR3 DNA follows: TGTGCCAGCAGTCCAAACCCGGGGTTACAAGAGACCCAGTACTTC. It is translated as CASSPNPGLQETQYF.

The chain combines TRBV7-2 with TRBJ2-1; 10 bases agree with TRBD2. Germline CDR1 SGHTA, CDR2 FQGNSA. Trimming cost V 0 bases and J 7 bases; bases outside gene matches: 24. The CDR3 has 22 residues. CDR3: CASSLALITGTSAPSVKNEQFF. The CDR3 nucleotides are TGTGCCAGCAGCTTAGCACTTATTACCGGGACTAGCGCTCCATCCGTCAAGAATGAGCAGTTCTTC.

This clone was detected once. The chain recombines TRBV6-6 with TRBJ2-2; a possible D gene is TRBD1 (5 bases). The CDR3 contains 14 residues. Trimming cost V 4 bases and J 0 bases, with 6 bases left between them. CDR1 and CDR2 (germline): MNHNY, SVGAGI (reference sequence). CDR3 sequence (DNA): TGTGCCAGCAGTTTGACAGCGAACACCGGGGAGCTGTTTTTT. Translated: CASSLTANTGELFF.

Only one count was recorded for this clone. V and J are TRBV25-1 and TRBJ2-7; tentatively, D is TRBD1 (6 bases). The CDR3 sequence is 13 residues long. Trimming removed 5 bases at V and 6 bases at J, with 14 bases between. Germline V gene data show CDR1 as MGHDK and CDR2 as SYGVNS. The CDR3 DNA reads TGTGCCAGCAGTTCCCCCGGGACAATCGAGCAGTACTTC. It yields the protein CASSSPGTIEQYF.

The rearrangement joins TRBV21-1 to TRBJ1-3. TRBV21-1 is described as a pseudogene. This CDR3 is 15 amino acids long. The CDR3 loop reads CASTKGGSAGNTIYF. The CDR3, as DNA: TGTGCCAGCACCAAGGGGGGTAGCGCTGGAAACACCATATATTTT.

This rearrangement joins TRBV19 to TRBJ1-1; TRBD1 matches 8 bases. CDR1 LNHDA and CDR2 SQIVND come from the germline V gene (reference sequence). V trimming: 5 bases; J trimming: 4 bases; junction bases outside the gene matches: 6. This CDR3 comprises 14 residues. The CDR3 DNA reads TGTGCCAGTAGTCCCAGGGGGCTCGGCACTGAAGCTTTCTTT. This codes for CASSPRGLGTEAFF.

J is TRBJ1-4 and V is TRBV19; D gene uncertain. Germline loops: CDR1 LNHDA, CDR2 SQIVND (reference sequence). The CDR3 loop spans 14 amino acids. The ends were cut back, 4 bases at V and 5 bases at J, with 11 bases in the middle. CDR3 bases: TGTGCCAGTAGTACCGCGGTCCCAAATGAAAAACTGTTTTTT. This encodes CASSTAVPNEKLFF. The variable domain in full, with the rest retrieved from reference TRBV19 and TRBJ1-4, is DGGITQSPKYLFRKEGQNVTLSCEQNLNHDAMYWYRQDPGQGLRLIYYSQIVNDFQKGDIAEGYSVSREKKESFPLTVTSAQKNPTAFYLCASSTAVPNEKLFFGSGTQLSVL.

The V and J genes are TRBV29-1 and TRBJ1-2; no reliable D call. The germline CDR1 and CDR2 sequences are SQVTM and ANQGSEA. CDR3 length equals 14 residues. V lost 5 bases to trimming and J lost 2 bases, with 15 bases between them. The DNA for the CDR3 is TGCAGCGTTTTGGGCCGGGGTCGGAACTATGGCTACACCTTC. Translation: CSVLGRGRNYGYTF.

The rearrangement links TRBV5-1 to TRBJ1-2; unclear D gene. Trimming stripped 0 bases from V and 3 bases from J, with 6 bases between. The germline gives CDR1 SGHRS, CDR2 YFSETQ. CDR3 length equals 13 residues. The CDR3 loop is CASSLDGDYGYTF. DNA of the CDR3: TGCGCCAGCAGCTTGGACGGAGACTATGGCTACACCTTC.

This clone appeared a few times. V usage is TRBV5-4 and J usage is TRBJ2-3, with 7 positions matching TRBD2. The CDR3 contains 16 residues. V dropped 4 bases and J dropped 4; count of bases not matched to a gene: 12. Germline values: CDR1 SGHNT, CDR2 YYREEE (reference sequence). Here the CDR3 reads CASSPQRGGVSDTQYF. The CDR3 DNA sequence: TGTGCCAGCAGCCCCCAGCGTGGGGGGGTTTCAGATACGCAGTATTTT.